This TCR beta chain is drawn from a study of CD8+ T cells in alopecia areata. TCR sequencing used cDNA made by reverse transcription of extracted RNA. Here immunoSEQ multiplex PCR was the method, and the copy in TCRdb shows in-frame clones only, minus some. This sample has around 190,000 clones; less than 70% occur once, and the top ten carry about 1.3%. Documented treatment: oral pan-JAK inhibitor, 5-10 mg twice daily. The CDR3 totals 15 residues. CDR1 is GTSNPN, CDR2 SVGIG, per germline (reference sequence). V was clipped by 1 base and J by 5 bases, with 15 bases between them. The source material was CD4+ T cells sorted from blood, sampled around week 50, from a patient treated with tofacitinib. V and J are TRBV30 and TRBJ2-1; D possibly matches TRBD1 or TRBD2 (5 bases each). This TCR came from a human donor with alopecia areata. The CDR3 sequence is CAWSEGTRAHNEQFF. CDR3 DNA sequence: TGTGCCTGGAGTGAAGGGACGCGGGCGCACAATGAGCAGTTCTTC.